These T cell receptor beta chains were read from a single sample in a study of T cells in Graves' hyperthyroidism and ophthalmopathy. TCRdb reprocessed the multiplex PCR reads via MiXCR and lists one record per CDR3 protein. The data show fewer than 800,000 distinct CDR3 sequences, about a sixth seen once. The sample taken for sequencing was blood. Receptors originate from a man aged 18 to 29 with Graves' hyperthyroidism. Both conserved end residues are part of each CDR3. The D gene is left open where the match is weak. Clone size is stated in some rows and not others, as once, few, many or a class when expanded.

clone size	J gene	V gene	D gene	CDR3 DNA	CDR3 protein
many	TRBJ2-7	TRBV28	.	TGTGCCAGCAGGATGACACCCTCCTACGAGCAGTACTTC	CASRMTPSYEQYF
few	TRBJ2-7	TRBV12-3/TRBV12-4	TRBD2	TGTGCCAGCAGTTTAAGCGGGGGCTCCACCTACGAGCAGTACTTC	CASSLSGGSTYEQYF
many	TRBJ2-7	TRBV28	TRBD1	TGTGCCAGCAGTGTCTCGGGACAGGGTTCGGACGAGCAGTACTTC	CASSVSGQGSDEQYF
few	TRBJ2-2	TRBV19	.	TGTGCCACCCGGGGCGGCTGGAACACCGGGGAGCTGTTTTTT	CATRGGWNTGELFF
few	TRBJ2-1	TRBV7-9	TRBD2	TGTGCCAGCAGCTTAGGATATATCGCAGCGGGAGACGACAATGAGCAGTTCTTC	CASSLGYIAAGDDNEQFF
many	TRBJ1-2	TRBV28	.	TGTGCCAGCAGTTTGTCTCCTGGGGATGGCTACACCTTC	CASSLSPGDGYTF
few	TRBJ1-1	TRBV5-1	.	TGCGCCAGCAGCCGGACAGTAGGCACTGAAGCTTTCTTT	CASSRTVGTEAFF
few	TRBJ1-5	TRBV20-1	.	TGCAGTGCTAGAGATTGGCAGGCAGATTATAGCAATCAGCCCCAGCATTTT	CSARDWQADYSNQPQHF
few	TRBJ1-2	TRBV28	.	TGTGCCAGCAGTTCCGGGACGAAAGACTATGGCTACACCTTC	CASSSGTKDYGYTF
many	TRBJ2-7	TRBV7-9	.	TGTGCCAGCAGCTTAGACGCAGGGGCGGCCTACGAGCAGTACTTC	CASSLDAGAAYEQYF
.	TRBJ1-4	TRBV19	.	TGTGCCAGTAGTAGGCCGAGGGGAATGGCTAATGAAAAACTGTTTTTT	CASSRPRGMANEKLFF
many	TRBJ2-7	TRBV28	TRBD2	TGTGCCAGCAGTTTGGGAAGCGGGATTATCGAGCAGTACTTC	CASSLGSGIIEQYF
many	TRBJ2-7	TRBV12-3/TRBV12-4	TRBD1	TGTGCCAGCAGACAGGGGTTATACGAGCAGTACTTC	CASRQGLYEQYF
many	TRBJ1-5	TRBV2	TRBD1	TGTGCCAGCAGTGATGGGCAGGGGGGCAATCAGCCCCAGCATTTT	CASSDGQGGNQPQHF
few	TRBJ2-7	TRBV28	.	TGTGCCAGCAGTTCAGATTCAAACGAGCAGTACTTC	CASSSDSNEQYF
.	TRBJ1-2	TRBV18	.	TGTGCCAGCTCACTCTCGGGAGAAGGTTATGGCTACACCTTC	CASSLSGEGYGYTF
many	TRBJ2-5	TRBV2	.	TGTGCCAGCGAAGTTCTGGTTACTTCAGAGACCCAGTACTTC	CASEVLVTSETQYF
.	TRBJ1-2	TRBV7-9	TRBD1	TGTGCCAGCAGCCCCCTATTAGGGGACAGGGAGAAAACCCACTATGGCTACACCTTC	CASSPLLGDREKTHYGYTF
.	TRBJ2-2	TRBV24-1	.	TGTGCCACCAGTGTCTCGGACGGGCCGATCGGGGAGCTGTTTTTT	CATSVSDGPIGELFF
.	TRBJ1-1	TRBV13	.	TGTGCCAGCAGACCCCTATTCCGGAACACTGAAGCTTTCTTT	CASRPLFRNTEAFF